Given below is one TCR beta chain in context. Using immunoSEQ multiplex PCR, the repertoire was profiled, and TCRdb retains in-frame clones only, with some absent. The data hold about 260,000 clones, with about 90% observed a single time. Everyone who took part was about 18 to 90 years old, and they came from 20 to 25 US areas. A case of COVID-19 had been met by exposed participants within 2 weeks before study entry. The sample originates from a study of blood T cell repertoires in COVID-19. Study-wide background: Samples of COVID-19 (acute and convalescent) were obtained from the United States, Italy and Spain. From T cells, B-cell-depleted T cells, or PBMCs came the material, which was cDNA or gDNA.

Germline CDR1 is SGHTA and CDR2 is FQGNSA. CDR3 length: 14 residues. Trimming left V 5 bases short and J 2 bases short, with 7 bases between. The sample was PBMCs or T cells enriched from blood (not recorded which). This sequence joins TRBV7-2 and TRBJ1-6; D perhaps matches TRBD1 (6 bases). This sequence originates from a woman in her forties who had been exposed to COVID-19. The chain's CDR3 is CASSRTAYNSPLHF. In nucleotides, the CDR3 is TGTGCCAGCAGCCGGACAGCCTATAATTCACCCCTCCACTTT.